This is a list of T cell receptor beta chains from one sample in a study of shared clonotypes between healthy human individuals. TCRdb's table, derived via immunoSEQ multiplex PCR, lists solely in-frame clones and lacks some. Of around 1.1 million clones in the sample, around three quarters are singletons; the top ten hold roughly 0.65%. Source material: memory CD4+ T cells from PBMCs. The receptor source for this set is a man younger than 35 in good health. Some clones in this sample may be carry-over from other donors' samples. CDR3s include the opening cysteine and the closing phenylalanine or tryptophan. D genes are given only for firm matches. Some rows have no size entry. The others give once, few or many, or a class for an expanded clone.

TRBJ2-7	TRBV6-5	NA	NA	CASSYVGRREQYF	TGTGCCAGCAGTTACGTCGGGAGACGCGAGCAGTACTTC
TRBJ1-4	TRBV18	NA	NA	CASQQAPGQRILFF	TGTGCCAGCCAACAAGCTCCCGGACAGCGAATATTGTTTTTT
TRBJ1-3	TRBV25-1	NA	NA	CASSNSGNTIYF	TGTGCCAGCAGTAACAGCGGAAACACCATATATTTT
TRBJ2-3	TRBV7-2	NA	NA	CASSLALDYSTDTQYF	TGTGCCAGCAGCTTAGCCCTCGACTACAGCACAGATACGCAGTATTTT
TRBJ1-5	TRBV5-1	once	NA	CASRRPGSNQPQHF	TGCGCCAGCCGGCGGCCAGGGAGCAATCAGCCCCAGCATTTT
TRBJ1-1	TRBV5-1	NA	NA	CASSSDSIGAFF	TGCGCCAGCAGCTCAGACTCAATTGGAGCTTTCTTT
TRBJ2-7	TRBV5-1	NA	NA	CASSLGEGTTYEQYF	TGCGCCAGCAGCTTGGGTGAGGGTACTACCTACGAGCAGTACTTC
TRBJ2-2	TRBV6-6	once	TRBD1	CASRQGAGTGELFF	TGTGCCAGCAGACAGGGGGCTGGCACCGGGGAGCTGTTTTTT
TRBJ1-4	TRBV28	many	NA	CASSPVRPATNEKLFF	TGTGCCAGCAGCCCAGTTCGACCCGCAACTAATGAAAAACTGTTTTTT
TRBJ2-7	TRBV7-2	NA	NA	CASSRQDHKQYF	TGTGCCAGCAGCCGACAGGACCATAAGCAGTACTTC
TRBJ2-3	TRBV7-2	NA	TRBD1	CASSRTGGHSTQYF	TGTGCCAGCAGCCGGACAGGGGGCCATTCTACGCAGTATTTT
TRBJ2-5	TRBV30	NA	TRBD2	CAIKGLAEREQYF	TGTGCTATTAAGGGACTAGCGGAACGGGAGCAGTACTTC
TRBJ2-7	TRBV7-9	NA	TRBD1	CASSLETTGEIEQYF	TGTGCCAGCAGCTTAGAGACCACAGGGGAAATCGAGCAGTACTTC